This T cell receptor (beta chain) was retrieved from a study of Ad26.COV2.S vaccination and SARS-CoV-2 variants. Across the whole study: Recipients of Ad26.COV2.S got it intramuscularly, once or twice 56 days apart. Whole-study findings and limits: The breadth of spike-specific CD8+ and CD4+ T cell responses after vaccination was reportedly substantial.

The treatment is: approximately 18 received Ad26.COV2.S at low or high dose, single or two shots; roughly 5 received placebo; per-sample allocation not given. Samples analyzed were those drawn on day 63 after the first vaccine or placebo injection. Assay: immunoSEQ multiplex PCR; the TCRdb copy retains only in-frame clones and omits some. The sample contains about 420,000 clones, approximately 88% of which appear only once. In regard to this clone: Antigen unknown.

The sequence derives from a person between 18 and 65 years old who received the Ad26.COV2.S COVID-19 vaccine or a placebo. The material was peripheral blood, obtained in a trial of Ad26.COV2.S vaccine versus placebo.

The CDR3 is CATTILQGPATNEKLFF. CDR3 DNA sequence: TGTGCCACCACCATACTCCAGGGTCCAGCAACTAATGAAAAACTGTTTTTT. The genes are TRBV24-1 and TRBJ1-4; perhaps TRBD1 as D (5 bases). CDR3 length equals 17 residues. V lost 8 bases and J lost 0, with 18 bases in between. Germline V gene sequence: CDR1 KGHDR, CDR2 SFDVKD.